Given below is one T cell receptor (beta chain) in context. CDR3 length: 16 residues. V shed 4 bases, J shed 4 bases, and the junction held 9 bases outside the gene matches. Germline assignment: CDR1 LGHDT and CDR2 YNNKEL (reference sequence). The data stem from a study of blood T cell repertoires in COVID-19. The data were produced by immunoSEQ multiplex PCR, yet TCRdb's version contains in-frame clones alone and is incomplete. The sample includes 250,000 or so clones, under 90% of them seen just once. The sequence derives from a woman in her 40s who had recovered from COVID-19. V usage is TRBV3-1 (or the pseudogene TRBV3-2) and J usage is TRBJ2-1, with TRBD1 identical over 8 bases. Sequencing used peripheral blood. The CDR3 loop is CASSPGQGVVYNEQFF. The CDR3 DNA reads TGTGCCAGCAGCCCCGGACAGGGAGTTGTTTACAATGAGCAGTTCTTC.